The entry that follows covers one T cell receptor (beta chain) sequence. The antigen it recognizes is unknown. No per-base quality is available; no much larger clone lies one base away. Collaborating institutions collected whole blood in K2EDTA tubes following their own protocols. For TCRbeta analysis, collaborators shipped samples as frozen whole blood, isolated PBMCs, or DNA extracted from either of those sample types. The V and J ends are trimmed by 5 bases and 1 base, leaving 16 bases between them. The germline V gene gives CDR1 as SGHTA and CDR2 as FQGTGA. Spanning cysteine to phenylalanine, the CDR3 consists of 16 amino acids. The read is trimmed to its CDR3 DNA, 48 bases read in frame from base 1. The data stem from a study of blood T cell repertoires in COVID-19 (dated by TCRdb to 2018 to 2020). About the full investigation: Collaborator samples came from the United States, Italy and Spain and covered acute and convalescent phases of COVID-19. The prospective study material was composed of cDNA or gDNA derived from T cells, B-cell-depleted T cells, or PBMCs. Deeply sampled blood TCRbeta repertoires from subjects exposed to, actively infected with, or recovered from COVID-19 were included in the dataset. The repertoires were made available in a free public database intended to serve as a resource for research on the immune response to SARS-CoV-2. The samples were drawn from two sources: the first 160 participants of the ongoing ImmuneRACE study, and fewer than 1,500 subjects contributed by 6 global collaborators. A de-identified subject ID, COVID-19 status, age in years and sex were almost always included in the sample metadata. Where available, HLA class I and class II types were taken from metadata supplied by the sample provider and were not determined by assay-based typing.

TCRbeta CDR3 regions were amplified from genomic DNA by means of the immunoSEQ Assay, a bias-controlled multiplex PCR. The authors' pipeline ran thus. The number of nucleated cells in each sample was estimated from the amplification of reference gene primers within the assay. To quantify the absolute abundance of each unique TCRbeta CDR3 rearrangement, sequence reads were collapsed and filtered. For each sample, productive Simpson clonality was calculated as the square root of Simpson's diversity index over productive rearrangements. TCRdb took over this immuneACCESS table, retaining in-frame rearrangements with V and J assigned. Such tables are incomplete; in checked studies, under half of the missing clones stem from an unresolved V gene, and the remainder is unexplained. V, J and clone size are those of that table, while D and trimming were read from the DNA. The sample table contains about 76,000 clones; only one count was recorded for around 90% of them. Of the sample, roughly 6.1% is held by the ten largest clones.

Beyond this particular receptor, the publication reports: The amount of clinical and demographic metadata varied by source and participant and was provided uncurated.

Sequenced sample: peripheral blood. The chain is made from TRBV7-3 and TRBJ2-3; TRBD1 might be the D gene, on 5 matching bases. The origin of this receptor is a human donor in a cohort sampled during active COVID-19. The nucleotides are TGTGCCAGCAGCCCCAATCAGGGTATCCGCACAGATACGCAGTATTTT. Translated, it gives CASSPNQGIRTDTQYF. Reference TRBV7-3 and TRBJ2-3 proteins supply the regions before and after the CDR3; the full variable domain is: GAGVSQTPSNKVTEKGKYVELRCDPISGHTALYWYRQSLGQGPEFLIYFQGTGAADDSGLPNDRFFAVRPEGSVSTLKIQRTERGDSAVYLCASSPNQGIRTDTQYFGPGTRLTVL.